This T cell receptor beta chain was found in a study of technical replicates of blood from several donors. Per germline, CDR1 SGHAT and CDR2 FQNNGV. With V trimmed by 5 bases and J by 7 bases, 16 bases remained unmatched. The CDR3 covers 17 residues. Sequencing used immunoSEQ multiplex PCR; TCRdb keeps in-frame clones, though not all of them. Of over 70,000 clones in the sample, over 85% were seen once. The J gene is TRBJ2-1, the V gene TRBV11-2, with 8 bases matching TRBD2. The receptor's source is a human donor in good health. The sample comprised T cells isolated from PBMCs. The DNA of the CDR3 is TGTGCCAGCAGCCCTAGTACCGGACTAGCTGATCCTAATGAGCAGTTCTTC. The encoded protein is CASSPSTGLADPNEQFF.